This T cell receptor beta chain originates from a study of CD8 T cells in Susac syndrome (dated 2019 in TCRdb). About the full investigation: Whether CD8+ T cell activation and differentiation in Susac syndrome was antigen driven was tested using repertoire sequencing. Clonality of the CD8+ T cell repertoire was compared between about a dozen healthy donors, approximately 14 Susac syndrome patients and fewer than 16 multiple sclerosis patients. Findings and caveats that apply to the study as a whole: The number of individuals in the TCR sequencing and HLA analysis was acknowledged as relatively small.

The CDR3, cysteine through phenylalanine, is 13 amino acids long. CDR3 DNA is the only sequence kept; it has 39 bases, read in frame from the first base. CDR1 is given as SGHRS and CDR2 as YFSETQ, both from the germline V gene. The junction shows trimming of 5 bases on V and 4 bases on J, and the gene matches do not reach 4 bases of it. RNA was extracted using the RNeasy kit, and roughly 0.5 to 1 microgram was reverse transcribed with random hexamers. The immunoSEQ multiplex PCR assay, covering 54 Vbeta and 13 Jbeta segments, was used to amplify TCR beta CDR3 regions. To correct PCR amplification bias, a synthetic template baseline was used for both primer optimization and computational correction. The published analysis was carried out like this. Reads were assigned to V, D and J genes according to IMGT and analyzed in immunoSEQ Analyzer, with only productive sequences retained. To calculate clonality, Shannon entropy was normalized by log2 of the number of productive unique sequences and then subtracted from one. Public and private clones were assessed among the 100 most prevalent clones of each patient and control. Clones were defined as Susac-specific if absent from the healthy and MS cohorts, from more than 900 published viral clones and from other ImmuneACCESS disease sequences. TCRdb's own reprocessing of the public reads used fastp at Q25 and MiXCR and kept productive beta chains. One record per CDR3 amino acid sequence lists the most common genes and DNA. Clone size and V and J calls follow TCRdb, not the original study. Present in this sample are roughly 200,000 distinct CDR3 sequences, 85% to 95% of which were seen just once. The top ten hold around 0.15% of the sample.

As regards this clonotype: Its recognized antigen is unknown. The record has no base qualities; no much larger clone is one base away.

Peripheral blood CD8+ and CD4+ T cells from healthy donors, Susac syndrome patients and multiple sclerosis patients were profiled by high-throughput TCR beta sequencing. The multiple sclerosis controls were treatment-naive patients who had stable or active relapsing-remitting disease and met the revised McDonald criteria. Bulk CD8+ and CD4+ T cells were purified by magnetic negative isolation, whereas CD8+ TEMRA cells were enriched by FACS. Blood was collected in EDTA tubes and processed within 24 hours, with PBMCs isolated through density gradient centrifugation. PBMCs intended for TCR sequencing were cryopreserved in liquid nitrogen and thawed later in a water bath at 37 degrees C. The sorted or isolated CD4+, CD8+ and CD8+ TEMRA cells reached a purity of at least 90%.

The sample consisted of CD8+ T cells from PBMCs. The source of this sequence is a human donor with multiple sclerosis. The chain is made from TRBV5-1 and TRBJ2-7, with 9 middle bases fitting TRBD1. The CDR3 amino acid sequence is: CASRRGQGYEQYF. The DNA reads as follows: TGCGCCAGCAGGCGCGGACAGGGGTACGAGCAGTACTTC.